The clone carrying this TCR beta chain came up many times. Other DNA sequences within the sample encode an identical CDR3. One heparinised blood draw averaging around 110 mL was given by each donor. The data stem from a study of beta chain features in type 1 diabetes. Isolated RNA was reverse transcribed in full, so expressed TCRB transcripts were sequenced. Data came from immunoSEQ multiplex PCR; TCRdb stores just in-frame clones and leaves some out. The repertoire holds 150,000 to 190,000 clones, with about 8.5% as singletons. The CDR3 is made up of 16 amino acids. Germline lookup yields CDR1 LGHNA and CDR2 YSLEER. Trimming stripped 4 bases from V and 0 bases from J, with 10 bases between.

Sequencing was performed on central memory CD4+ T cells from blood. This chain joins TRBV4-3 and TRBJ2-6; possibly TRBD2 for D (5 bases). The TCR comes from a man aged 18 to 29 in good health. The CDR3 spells CASSPGVYSGANVLTF. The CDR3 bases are TGCGCCAGCAGCCCCGGGGTCTACTCTGGGGCCAACGTCCTGACTTTC.